These 7 T cell receptor beta chains were sequenced from one sample in a study of blood T cell repertoires in COVID-19. The protocol was immunoSEQ multiplex PCR, while the TCRdb copy is restricted to in-frame clones and leaves out a portion. The sample records roughly 230,000 clones, about four fifths being singletons. Sequencing was done on a sample of peripheral blood. The source of these receptors is a man aged 50 to 59 with acute or convalescent COVID-19.

This rearrangement joins TRBV5-1 to TRBJ1-1, with TRBD1 as a possible D gene (5 bases). Deletions cut 3 bases from V and 6 bases from J, with 12 bases between. This CDR3 spans 13 amino acids. CDR1 and CDR2 from the germline V gene are SGHRS and YFSETQ. CDR3 amino acids: CASSWRDAAEAFF. CDR3 bases: TGCGCCAGCAGCTGGCGGGACGCAGCTGAAGCTTTCTTT.

The chain is built from TRBV5-1 and TRBJ2-1, with unresolved D. The germline CDR1 and CDR2 sequences are SGHRS and YFSETQ. The V gene lost 4 bases and the J gene lost 7 bases, with 15 bases spanning the gap. The CDR3 has 14 residues. The CDR3, as DNA: TGCGCCAGCAGCCCGCCTAGTTCGGATAATGAGCAGTTCTTC. Translated: CASSPPSSDNEQFF.

The genes are TRBV6-1 and TRBJ2-7; TRBD2 is a possible D gene (5 bases). The V end lost 1 base, the J end lost 5 bases, and 12 bases lay between the germline ends. The CDR3 totals 14 residues. CDR1 MNHNS and CDR2 SASEGT come from the germline V gene. The CDR3 is CASSEDRGHHEQYF. CDR3 DNA sequence: TGTGCCAGCAGTGAAGATAGAGGGCACCACGAGCAGTACTTC.

The J gene is TRBJ2-7, the V gene TRBV5-1; tentatively, D is TRBD2 (5 bases). The germline gives CDR1 SGHRS, CDR2 YFSETQ. Trimming removed 0 bases at V and 5 bases at J, with 12 bases between. This CDR3 has 14 residues. This CDR3 reads CASSLERGFDEQYF. The DNA of the CDR3 is TGCGCCAGCAGCTTGGAACGCGGGTTCGACGAGCAGTACTTC.

J is TRBJ2-2 and V is TRBV3-1 (or the pseudogene TRBV3-2); tentative D call: TRBD2 (6 bases). Germline V CDR1 and CDR2: LGHDT, YNNKEL (reference sequence). V was pared by 7 bases and J by 7 bases, with 19 bases between. The CDR3 is made up of 15 amino acids. In DNA, the CDR3 is TGTGCCAGCAACCTTCTGGGGGGAGCCGGCGGGGAGCTGTTTTTT. It is translated as CASNLLGGAGGELFF.

With respect to this clone: A junction boundary mismatches the germline segment, possibly from a read error. The chain combines TRBV7-9 with TRBJ1-5; D remains unclear. The CDR3 has 15 residues. Per germline, CDR1 SEHNR and CDR2 FQNEAQ (reference sequence). The CDR3: CASSFGDVGNQPQHF. The CDR3 DNA is TGTGCCAGCAGCTTCGGGGATGTGGGCAATCAGCCCCAACATTTT. The complete variable domain, with remaining parts taken from reference TRBV7-9 and TRBJ1-5, reads DTGVSQNPRHKITKRGQNVTFRCDPISEHNRLYWYRQTLGQGPEFLTYFQNEAQLEKSRLLSDRFSAERPKGSFSTLEIQRTEQGDSAMYLCASSFGDVGNQPQHFGDGTRLSIL.

This chain joins TRBV18 and TRBJ1-2; 7 positions agree with TRBD1. Germline CDR1 is KGHSH and CDR2 is LQKENI. This CDR3 comprises 14 residues. V was clipped by 2 bases and J by 4 bases; unmatched bases: 4. In DNA form, the CDR3 reads TGTGCCAGCTCACCAACTCGGGACAGCTATGGCTACACCTTC. Its translation: CASSPTRDSYGYTF.